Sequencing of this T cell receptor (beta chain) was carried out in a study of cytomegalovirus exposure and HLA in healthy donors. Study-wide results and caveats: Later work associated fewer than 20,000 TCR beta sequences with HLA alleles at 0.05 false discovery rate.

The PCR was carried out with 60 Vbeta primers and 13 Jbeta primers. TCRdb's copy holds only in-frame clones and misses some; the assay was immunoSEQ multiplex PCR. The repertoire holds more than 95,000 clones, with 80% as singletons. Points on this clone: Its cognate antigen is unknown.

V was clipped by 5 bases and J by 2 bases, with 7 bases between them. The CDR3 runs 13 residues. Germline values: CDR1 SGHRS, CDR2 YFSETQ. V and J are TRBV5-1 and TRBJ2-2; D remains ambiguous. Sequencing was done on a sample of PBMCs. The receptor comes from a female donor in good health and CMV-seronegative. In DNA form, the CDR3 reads TGCGCCAGCAGTACGGGTAACACCGGGGAGCTGTTTTTT. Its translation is CASSTGNTGELFF.